This record concerns one TCR beta chain sequence. Naive CD8 cells lacked CD45RO, underwent positive selection for CCR7 and left out terminally differentiated effector memory CD45RA+ cells. This entry belongs to a study of shared clonotypes between healthy human individuals. Per germline, CDR1 SGHRS and CDR2 YFSETQ. J lost 3 bases, V lost 3 bases, and 6 bases had no gene match. This CDR3 spans 17 amino acids. Each replicate PCR on the sorted subsets used around 200 ng DNA (approximately 33,000 T cell genomes). The method was immunoSEQ multiplex PCR; TCRdb's version includes in-frame clones alone and lacks a portion of them. The profile shows about 2,200,000 clones, under 95% of them singletons.

Sequencing used naive CD8+ T cells from PBMCs. The rearrangement joins TRBV5-1 to TRBJ2-3, with TRBD2 matching over 14 bases. The receptor was isolated from a young man in good health. Some clones in this sample may be carry-over from other donors' samples. The CDR3 DNA is TGCGCCAGCAGCTCCGGGACTAGCGGGAGTCTAACAGATACGCAGTATTTT. Translating gives CASSSGTSGSLTDTQYF. The whole variable domain, filled in from reference TRBV5-1 and TRBJ2-3, reads KAGVTQTPRYLIKTRGQQVTLSCSPISGHRSVSWYQQTPGQGLQFLFEYFSETQRNKGNFPGRFSGRQFSNSRSEMNVSTLELGDSALYLCASSSGTSGSLTDTQYFGPGTRLTVL.